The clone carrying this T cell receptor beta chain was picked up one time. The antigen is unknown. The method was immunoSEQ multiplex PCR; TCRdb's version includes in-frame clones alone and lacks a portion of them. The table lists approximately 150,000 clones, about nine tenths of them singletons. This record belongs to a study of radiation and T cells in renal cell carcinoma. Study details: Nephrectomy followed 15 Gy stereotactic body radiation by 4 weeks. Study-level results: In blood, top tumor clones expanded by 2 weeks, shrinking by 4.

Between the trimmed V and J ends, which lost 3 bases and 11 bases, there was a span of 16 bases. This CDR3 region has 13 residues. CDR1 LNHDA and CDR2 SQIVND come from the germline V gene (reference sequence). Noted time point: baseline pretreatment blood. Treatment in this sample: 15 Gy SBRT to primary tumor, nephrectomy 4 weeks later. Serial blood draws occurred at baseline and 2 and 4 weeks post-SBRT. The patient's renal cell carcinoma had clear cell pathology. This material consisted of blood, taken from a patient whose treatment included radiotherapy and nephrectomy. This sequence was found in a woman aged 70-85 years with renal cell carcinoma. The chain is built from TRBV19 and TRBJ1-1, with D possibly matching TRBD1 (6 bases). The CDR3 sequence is CASSMQEGGSAFF. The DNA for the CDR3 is TGTGCCAGTAGTATGCAGGAAGGGGGTTCGGCTTTCTTT.